Below are 17 T cell receptor beta chains sequenced from a single sample in a study of OX40 agonist ivuxolimab in advanced cancers. The method was the immunoSEQ multiplex PCR assay. TCRdb took this table from immuneACCESS and kept in-frame rearrangements with V and J called. Such tables lack part of the clones; where checked against another copy, unresolved V genes explain under half of the gap, and the rest is unexplained. The sample records some 130,000 clones, around 89% of which are singletons. Around 0.55% of the sample is held by the ten biggest clonotypes. The sample in question was CD4+ or CD8+ T cells sorted from blood, obtained in a trial of the OX40 agonist ivuxolimab. Receptors originate from an adult with an advanced solid tumor such as melanoma, head and neck, liver or kidney cancer.

V is TRBV29-1 and J is TRBJ2-3; TRBD1 agrees at 7 bases. Germline CDR1 reads SQVTM; CDR2 reads ANQGSEA. The V and J ends lost 1 base and 2 bases, in that order; junction bases with no gene match: 9. The CDR3 runs 16 residues. The CDR3 nucleotides read TGCAGCGTTGAAGCGACAGGGCGATCTTCCACAGATACGCAGTATTTT. Protein sequence: CSVEATGRSSTDTQYF.

V gene TRBV4-3 combines with J gene TRBJ1-1; the D gene is possibly TRBD1 (5 bases). Trimming took 4 bases from V and 3 from J, leaving 15 bases between them. Germline CDR1 LGHNA, CDR2 YSLEER. CDR3 length: 15 amino acids. CDR3 amino acids: CASSLGRDWDTEAFF. The CDR3, as DNA: TGCGCCAGCAGCCTAGGAAGGGACTGGGACACTGAAGCTTTCTTT.

The chain couples TRBV5-1 to TRBJ2-1, with D perhaps matching TRBD2 (5 bases). Germline V CDR1 and CDR2: SGHRS, YFSETQ. Trimming pared 5 bases from V and 0 bases from J, leaving 12 bases between. The CDR3 is 15 residues long. The CDR3 bases are TGCGCCAGCAGTTTCAGCGGTGACTCCTACAATGAGCAGTTCTTC. Residues: CASSFSGDSYNEQFF.

The V gene is TRBV18, the J gene TRBJ2-7; D is unclear. Per germline, CDR1 KGHSH and CDR2 LQKENI. The CDR3 is 15 residues long. V shed 3 bases and J shed 5 bases, with 17 bases lying between them. As DNA, the CDR3 is TGTGCCAGCTCACCCAGAGGCAGCCCGATCCACGAGCAGTACTTC. Encoded protein: CASSPRGSPIHEQYF.

The chain has TRBV6-1 and TRBJ1-4; D ambiguous. The CDR3 has 13 residues. Looked up from germline, CDR1 is MNHNS and CDR2 is SASEGT. The V gene lost 2 bases and the J gene lost 8 bases, with 9 bases spanning the gap. In DNA form, the CDR3 reads TGTGCCAGCAGTGAAATGATATACGAAAAACTGTTTTTT. Residues: CASSEMIYEKLFF.

This clone was observed a few times. This rearrangement joins TRBV28 to TRBJ1-6; D perhaps matches TRBD1 (5 bases). V was pared by 6 bases and J by 6 bases, with 15 bases between. The CDR3 contains 15 residues. CDR1 MDHEN and CDR2 SYDVKM come from the germline V gene. The CDR3 is CASSGATAPNSPLHF. The CDR3 DNA follows: TGTGCCAGCAGCGGGGCGACAGCGCCTAATTCACCCCTCCACTTT.

This chain uses TRBV7-3 with TRBJ2-6, with a weak D call TRBD1 (5 bases). Germline assignment: CDR1 SGHTA and CDR2 FQGTGA. The CDR3 covers 16 residues. Trimming took off 4 bases at V and 2 bases at J, with 12 bases between the two ends. CDR3 bases: TGTGCCAGCAGCTGGTCAGGGTACGCTGGGGCCAACGTCCTGACTTTC. Translating it yields CASSWSGYAGANVLTF. Looking up the rest from reference TRBV7-3 and TRBJ2-6 gives the full variable domain: GAGVSQTPSNKVTEKGKYVELRCDPISGHTALYWYRQSLGQGPEFLIYFQGTGAADDSGLPNDRFFAVRPEGSVSTLKIQRTERGDSAVYLCASSWSGYAGANVLTFGAGSRLTVL.

The chain recombines TRBV9 with TRBJ2-3, with D maybe TRBD1 (6 bases). The V end lost 0 bases, the J end lost 3 bases, and 11 bases lay between the germline ends. There are 15 residues in the CDR3. CDR1 is SGDLS and CDR2 is YYNGEE in the germline V gene. The CDR3 reads CASSVGLRGTDTQYF. CDR3 nucleotides: TGTGCCAGCAGCGTAGGTCTCAGGGGTACAGATACGCAGTATTTT.

The CDR3 DNA sequence: TGTGCCAGCAGCCAATTATCCAGCCGAACTAGCACAGATACGCAGTATTTT. This sequence encodes CASSQLSSRTSTDTQYF. The chain recombines TRBV14 with TRBJ2-3; D uncertain. The CDR3 sequence is 17 residues long. Germline V gives CDR1 SGHDN, CDR2 FVKESK. Trimming took off 2 bases at V and 0 bases at J, with 15 bases between the two ends.

As for this clone: Other DNA sequences in the same sample also yield this CDR3. V is TRBV7-8 and J is TRBJ1-4; D remains unclear. Germline V lookup: CDR1 SGHVS, CDR2 FQNEAQ. The CDR3 contains 14 residues. V was pared by 4 bases and J by 1 base, with 7 bases between. This CDR3 reads CASSYRETNEKLFF. CDR3 nucleotide sequence: TGTGCCAGCAGCTACAGAGAAACTAATGAAAAACTGTTTTTT.

The chain carries TRBV5-5 and TRBJ1-2, with TRBD1 identical over 8 bases. V lost 4 bases to trimming and J lost 4 bases; unmatched junction nucleotides: 12. This CDR3 is 16 amino acids long. The V gene's germline CDR1 is SGHKS and CDR2 YYEKEE (reference sequence). CDR3 in DNA: TGTGCCAGCAGCCGAGGATCCGGGACAGGTTTCTATGGCTACACCTTC. Its translation: CASSRGSGTGFYGYTF.

The chain combines TRBV9 with TRBJ2-1; tentative D call: TRBD1 (5 bases). CDR3 size: 9 residues. Germline CDR1 reads SGDLS; CDR2 reads YYNGEE. V was cut by 8 bases and J by 9 bases, with 6 bases left in between. The CDR3 DNA is TGTGCCAGTGGGGCTGAGCAGTTCTTC. Protein product: CASGAEQFF. The variable domain in full, with the rest retrieved from reference TRBV9 and TRBJ2-1, is DSGVTQTPKHLITATGQRVTLRCSPRSGDLSVYWYQQSLDQGLQFLIQYYNGEERAKGNILERFSAQQFPDLHSELNLSSLELGDSALYFCASGAEQFFGPGTRLTVL.

V gene TRBV28 combines with J gene TRBJ2-7; 8 bases fit TRBD1. This CDR3 spans 14 amino acids. Per the germline V gene, CDR1 is MDHEN and CDR2 is SYDVKM. The J segment lost 4 bases and the V segment lost 6 bases, leaving 8 bases of the junction unmatched. The CDR3 region is CASSPTGGGYEQYF. In DNA, the CDR3 is TGTGCCAGCAGCCCAACAGGGGGTGGATACGAGCAGTACTTC.

The genes are TRBV28 and TRBJ1-5; D is possibly TRBD1 (6 bases). Deletions cut 5 bases from V and 4 bases from J, with 15 bases between. The CDR3 extends over 15 amino acids. The germline V gene has CDR1 MDHEN and CDR2 SYDVKM. CDR3 in DNA: TGTGCCAGCAGTGACTTTAGGGGGTTAAATCAGCCCCAGCATTTT. Its translation is CASSDFRGLNQPQHF.

The chain employs TRBV19 and TRBJ1-5, with TRBD1 matching over 9 bases. The CDR3 consists of 16 residues. The V gene's germline CDR1 is LNHDA and CDR2 SQIVND (reference sequence). Trimming cost V 6 bases and J 5 bases; bases outside gene matches: 11. The CDR3 coding sequence is TGTGCCAGTAGGACCCTGACAGGGGGATCGGATCAGCCCCAGCATTTT. Translated, it gives CASRTLTGGSDQPQHF.

The chain uses TRBV2 and TRBJ2-3; D might be TRBD1 (6 bases). Germline V CDR1 and CDR2: SNHLY, FYNNEI. This CDR3 has 13 amino acids. Trimming removed 4 bases from V and 3 bases from J, with 8 bases in between. CDR3 sequence: CASSAGVTDTQYF. In DNA, the CDR3 is TGTGCCAGCAGTGCAGGGGTGACAGATACGCAGTATTTT.

The chain carries TRBV6-5 and TRBJ2-3; D gene unclear. The ends were cut back, 4 bases at V and 9 bases at J, with 11 bases in the middle. The CDR3 is 12 residues long. From germline, CDR1 is MNHEY and CDR2 SVGAGI. The CDR3 DNA reads TGTGCCAGCAGTTGGGTTGGTGGGACGCAGTATTTT. As protein: CASSWVGGTQYF.